This T cell receptor beta chain was obtained from a study of long-term antiretroviral therapy in people with HIV (dated by TCRdb to the early 2020s). Some background on the complete study: The earliest samples were collected approximately a decade before the 2015 WHO recommendation for immediate ART, a period when ART was typically delayed until CD4 counts fell. A retrospective serial study tested whether changes in peripheral blood TRB repertoire composition and diversity were associated with ART initiation and durable HIV suppression. A total of about 200 cryopreserved PBMC samples were contributed to the cohort by 30 adults with confirmed HIV infection, with samples collected serially over a mean of about 6 years (range 1-12). Among the 25 to 30 participants with HIV, eleven to twelve were female. No cross-contamination during QIAcube processing was seen in test extractions of a monoclonal T-cell line run alongside 33 polyclonal samples.

The immunoSEQ hsTCRB v3.0 assay was used at survey level resolution to sequence the TRB variable region. The targeted TRB sequencing depth was about 40,000-55,000 T-cell genomes per sample. An Illumina MiSeq with a v3 150-cycle kit was used to sequence the pooled TRB libraries. The study's own analysis went as follows. Repertoire analysis was performed in R inside a reproducible Nextflow workflow that covered QC, data transformation and analysis. Custom analyses were implemented in LymphoSeq2, an R package for AIRR-Seq data exploration. Four samples that yielded fewer than 5000 total TRB sequences were excluded, so that approximately 200 HIV repertoires were analyzed. Of the roughly 180 retained HIV repertoires, some 60 were collected before and approximately 130 after ART initiation. Each repertoire was downsampled to 5000 TRB nucleotide sequences, and summary statistics were averaged across 100 downsampling iterations. The analysis kept only TRB sequences whose CDR3 regions were at least seven amino acids long. Diversity was measured with a Shannon entropy-derived clonality score and the Gini coefficient. In the repertoire networks, any two of the top 5000 CDR3 amino acid sequences were linked whenever the two sequences differed by an edit distance of one. Antigen specificity groups and MHC restriction were predicted for TRB CDR3 amino acid sequences with GLIPH2. CDR3 amino acid sequences were matched against VDJdb and McPAS-TCR to flag known CMV, EBV, HIV or tissue antigen associations. Pre-ART, post-ART and control groups were compared with Wilcoxon signed-rank tests and Holm-Bonferroni correction. Entries here come from immuneACCESS through TCRdb and include only in-frame sequences with V and J called. Some clones fail to appear in such tables; in the studies checked, an unresolved V gene covers under half of the shortfall, and the cause of the remainder is unknown. V, J and clone size are those of that table, while D and trimming were read from the DNA. The sample has 20,000 to 30,000 clones on record, around 80% of them singletons. The ten largest clonotypes hold roughly 5% of the sample.

Study-wide conclusions, independent of this receptor: Because pre-ART samples had limited cell numbers, profiling was done on unsorted PBMC rather than on sorted CD4+ and CD8+ T cells. Starting ART was linked to a significant rise in TRB diversity, yet even with long-term ART the diversity remained significantly lower than in transplant donor controls. Expanded TRB clones identified before ART initiation dominated the repertoire across all time points, though the dominance fluctuated and decreased in many PLHIV after ART. Inferences about post-ART repertoire changes are limited because no data were available on ART adherence, viral resistance or therapy changes. CDR3 length ranges in HIV repertoires were narrower than in controls, and network structure suggested an antigen-experienced repertoire with only a slight naive shift after ART. Since PBMC availability was limited, sequencing covered only the TCR beta chain, with no alpha chain pairing. The samples span the years 2004 to 2017, and the ART regimens used may be less effective than current regimens.

Inclusion was restricted to participants for whom at least one PBMC sample before ART initiation and at least two post-ART samples were available. Treatment was received in the United States of America by all participants with HIV. Before DNA extraction, cryopreserved samples of roughly 1-11 million PBMC were thawed and then washed. At the time of the earliest PBMC sample, participants with HIV were aged between roughly 20 and 54 years. Per participant, PBMC samples came from 1-4 timepoints prior to ART initiation and 2-8 timepoints following ART initiation, for a median of 7 samples. Serial HIV viral load, CD4+ T-cell count, ART history and demographic data were obtained for every participant. Genomic DNA was extracted from unsorted PBMC with a Qiagen kit on a QIAcube, with processing performed in batches of 12 samples. Via the germline V gene, CDR1 is SGHRS and CDR2 YFSETQ. V lost 1 base and J lost 2 bases; the stretch between them is 13 bases long. There are 15 amino acids in the CDR3, from cysteine to phenylalanine inclusive. This entry keeps only the CDR3 DNA: 45 bases, framed from base 1.

To note about this clone: The antigen this receptor binds is unknown. The sample holds no much larger clone one base away, and base qualities are not on file.

The sequence was obtained from a woman aged 25 to 39 with HIV. The chain is assembled from TRBV5-1 and TRBJ2-7; the D region possibly corresponds to TRBD2 (6 bases align). The sample was unsorted PBMCs, taken 1.1 years before starting antiretroviral therapy. The CDR3 loop reads CASSLSLEGAYEQYF. The DNA sequence follows: TGCGCCAGCAGCTTGTCTCTGGAGGGAGCCTACGAGCAGTACTTC.